This T cell receptor (beta chain) was found in a study of T cell responses to AZD1222 COVID-19 vaccine. Regarding the study as a whole: Clonal diversity was possibly underestimated; the donors were predominantly white British and more often female. Vaccine-associated CD4 TCRs ranged over spike, dominating at 160-218 and 743-854.

Sequencing was performed with immunoSEQ multiplex PCR; in TCRdb, only in-frame clones are kept and a portion is missing. The sample lists about 140,000 clones; 88% were seen once. CDR1 is PRHDT and CDR2 is FYEKMQ in the germline V gene (reference sequence). This CDR3 comprises 15 residues. The junction had 3 bases not matched to a gene; V was cut back by 5 bases and J by 0 bases. Points on this clone: The antigen is undetermined.

The material sequenced was peripheral blood, taken on day 0 of AZD1222 vaccination. The receptor was isolated from an adult in good health. The chain has TRBV13 and TRBJ2-3, with TRBD2 matching over 9 bases. The CDR3 DNA follows: TGTGCCAGCAGCCTTACTAGCGGGAGCACAGATACGCAGTATTTT. Translation: CASSLTSGSTDTQYF. Full variable domain (outside the CDR3, taken from reference TRBV13 and TRBJ2-3): AAGVIQSPRHLIKEKRETATLKCYPIPRHDTVYWYQQGPGQDPQFLISFYEKMQSDKGSIPDRFSAQQFSDYHSELNMSSLELGDSALYFCASSLTSGSTDTQYFGPGTRLTVL.